The present T cell receptor beta chain was sequenced within a study of identical twins. Healthy Caucasian donors formed the entire cohort. This clonotype was found a few times. A single record per CDR3 protein comes from TCRdb applying MiXCR to the 5' RACE reads. The table lists approximately 890,000 distinct CDR3 sequences, about 12% of them singletons. The CDR3 spans 18 residues. The V end lost 8 bases, the J end lost 0 bases, and 23 bases lay between the germline ends. Germline-derived CDR1 and CDR2 are MNHNS and SASEGT. These data were also filed under a second study, of yellow fever vaccine responses in identical twins.

V and J are TRBV6-1 and TRBJ1-5; tentatively, D is TRBD1 (6 bases). Sequences were obtained from PBMCs. This clonotype was obtained from a woman aged 18-30 years in good health. CDR3 protein: CASVGQLPHKDSNQPQHF. CDR3 bases: TGTGCCAGCGTCGGACAGCTACCCCATAAGGATAGCAATCAGCCCCAGCATTTT.